These 16 T cell receptor beta chains share one sample of origin, sequenced in a study of siplizumab effects on memory and regulatory T cells. The protocol was immunoSEQ multiplex PCR, while the TCRdb copy is restricted to in-frame clones and leaves out a portion. The table includes some 62,000 clones, less than 80% detected once. The sequencing input was memory CD4+ T cells sorted from blood. The receptors come from a human donor in good health.

This rearrangement joins TRBV12-1 to TRBJ1-1; the table's TRBD1 call for D was not verified on the DNA. TRBV12-1 is recorded as a pseudogene. The CDR3 runs to 14 residues. As DNA, the CDR3 is TGTGCCAGCAGCCTCTTTTGGGCGAACACTGAAGCTTTCTTT. This encodes CASSLFWANTEAFF.

This clone has just a few counts. V is TRBV9 and J is TRBJ1-2; D gene uncertain. CDR1 and CDR2 (germline): SGDLS, YYNGEE. The length of the CDR3 is 15 residues. Trimming pared 3 bases from V and 0 bases from J, leaving 12 bases between. CDR3 protein: CASSARTEANYGYTF. The CDR3 DNA is TGTGCCAGCAGCGCCCGGACGGAAGCTAACTATGGCTACACCTTC.

A single count supports this clone. The genes are TRBV2 and TRBJ2-1; 10 bases fit TRBD2. Germline V lookup: CDR1 SNHLY, CDR2 FYNNEI. V gave up 6 bases and J gave up 5 bases; unmatched junction bases: 16. The CDR3 is 18 residues long. This CDR3 reads CASSPRTGRAGGNNEQFF. CDR3 nucleotides: TGTGCCAGCAGCCCTCGGACAGGGCGAGCGGGGGGGAACAATGAGCAGTTCTTC.

This clone turned up a few times. J is TRBJ1-2 and V is TRBV7-2; D not certain. Germline CDR1 and CDR2: SGHTA and FQGNSA. The CDR3 has 13 residues. V dropped 5 bases and J dropped 4 bases, with 11 bases sitting between them. The CDR3 nucleotides read TGTGCCAGCAGCCCCAGCGGAGTCTATGGCTACACCTTC. Protein product: CASSPSGVYGYTF.

The J gene is TRBJ1-1, the V gene TRBV6-6; D might be TRBD1 (6 bases). Germline V lookup: CDR1 MNHNY, CDR2 SVGAGI (reference sequence). The CDR3 is 14 residues long. The ends were cut back, 8 bases at V and 11 bases at J, with 24 bases in the middle. The CDR3 loop reads CASFPHHTDRRAFF. As DNA, the CDR3 is TGTGCCAGCTTTCCGCACCACACGGACAGAAGGGCTTTCTTT.

Written as DNA, the CDR3 is TGTGCCAGCAGGACAGTAGGCTATGGCTACACCTTC. It codes for CASRTVGYGYTF. The V gene is TRBV28, the J gene TRBJ1-2; D perhaps matches TRBD1 (5 bases). Trimming pared 6 bases from V and 4 bases from J, leaving 9 bases between. Looked up from germline, CDR1 is MDHEN and CDR2 is SYDVKM. This CDR3 is 12 amino acids long.

The gene calls are TRBV7-2 and TRBJ1-2; TRBD1 matches 8 bases. The V and J ends lost 0 bases and 8 bases, in that order; junction bases with no gene match: 8. The CDR3 contains 15 residues. CDR1 is SGHTA, CDR2 FQGNSA, per germline. CDR3 residues: CASSLAPGQARGYTF. The CDR3, as DNA: TGTGCCAGCAGCTTAGCCCCGGGACAGGCGAGGGGCTACACCTTC.

This clone was seen only a few times. CDR3 in DNA: TGTGCCAGCAGTTCTTTCCAGTCACCCCTCCACTTT. Its translation is CASSSFQSPLHF. The chain uses TRBV6-6 and TRBJ1-6; D is undetermined. Trimming removed 4 bases at V and 10 bases at J, with 8 bases between. The CDR3 has 12 amino acids. Germline CDR1 is MNHNY and CDR2 is SVGAGI (reference sequence).

V is TRBV30 and J is TRBJ2-5; perhaps TRBD2 as D (5 bases). Germline loops: CDR1 GTSNPN, CDR2 SVGIG (reference sequence). This CDR3 region has 13 residues. Trimming removed 4 bases from V and 3 bases from J, with 12 bases in between. DNA for the CDR3: TGTGCCTGGAACGGGAATAGAGAAGAGACCCAGTACTTC. This codes for CAWNGNREETQYF.

This rearrangement joins TRBV28 to TRBJ2-3, with 8 bases that match TRBD1. The V and J ends lost 7 bases and 4 bases, in that order; junction bases with no gene match: 10. Per germline, CDR1 MDHEN and CDR2 SYDVKM. CDR3 size: 15 residues. The CDR3 coding sequence is TGTGCCAGCAATCAACCGAGACAGGGGTCAGATACGCAGTATTTT. This encodes CASNQPRQGSDTQYF. Complete variable domain (other parts from reference TRBV28 and TRBJ2-3): DVKVTQSSRYLVKRTGEKVFLECVQDMDHENMFWYRQDPGLGLRLIYFSYDVKMKEKGDIPEGYSVSREKKERFSLILESASTNQTSMYLCASNQPRQGSDTQYFGPGTRLTVL.

The gene calls are TRBV5-1 and TRBJ1-1; 8 nucleotides agree with TRBD1. There are 14 residues in the CDR3. Germline V gene lookup returns CDR1 SGHRS and CDR2 YFSETQ. V shed 5 bases and J 2 bases; nucleotides not matched to a gene: 5. The DNA of the CDR3 is TGCGCCAGCAGTTCAGGGGGCGGAAACACTGAAGCTTTCTTT. It specifies CASSSGGGNTEAFF. Using reference TRBV5-1 and TRBJ1-1 for the parts outside the CDR3, the full variable domain is KAGVTQTPRYLIKTRGQQVTLSCSPISGHRSVSWYQQTPGQGLQFLFEYFSETQRNKGNFPGRFSGRQFSNSRSEMNVSTLELGDSALYLCASSSGGGNTEAFFGQGTRLTVV.

The gene calls are TRBV2 and TRBJ2-5; 8 nucleotides align to TRBD1. The V gene end was trimmed by 4 bases and the J gene end by 2 bases; junction bases not matched to a gene: 0. Per the germline V gene, CDR1 is SNHLY and CDR2 is FYNNEI. The CDR3 consists of 13 residues. CDR3 loop: CASSGQGQETQYF. CDR3 nucleotide sequence: TGTGCCAGCAGTGGACAGGGGCAAGAGACCCAGTACTTC. Complete variable domain (other parts from reference TRBV2 and TRBJ2-5): EPEVTQTPSHQVTQMGQEVILRCVPISNHLYFYWYRQILGQKVEFLVSFYNNEISEKSEIFDDQFSVERPDGSNFTLKIRSTKLEDSAMYFCASSGQGQETQYFGPGTRLLVL.

The V call is TRBV21-1, the J call TRBJ2-1; the table names TRBD2, a call not compared with the DNA. TRBV21-1 is shown as a pseudogene. The CDR3 totals 18 residues. DNA of the CDR3: TGTGCCAGCAGCAATACCCACCCAATTGGCGGGGGGGATAATGAGCAGTTCTTC. It yields the protein CASSNTHPIGGGDNEQFF.

This clone is labeled as medium-sized (0.01 to 0.1%). CDR3 residues: CASSIVAGGNQPQHF. CDR3 nucleotide sequence: TGTGCCAGTAGTATAGTTGCTGGAGGCAATCAGCCCCAGCATTTT. The V and J genes are TRBV19 and TRBJ1-5; D gene unclear. This CDR3 comprises 15 residues. Trimming cost V 1 base and J 2 bases, with 9 bases left between them. CDR1 is LNHDA and CDR2 is SQIVND in the germline V gene (reference sequence).

This rearrangement joins TRBV12-5 to TRBJ2-6; maybe TRBD2 (6 bases). Germline V gene data show CDR1 as LGHNT and CDR2 as FRNRAP. Trimming removed 5 bases at V and 0 bases at J, with 11 bases between. This CDR3 has 16 amino acids. CDR3 sequence (DNA): TGTGCTAGTGGTAGCCTCGGGAGCTCTGGGGCCAACGTCCTGACTTTC. Residues: CASGSLGSSGANVLTF.

The chain recombines TRBV7-3 with TRBJ2-6; weak D call: TRBD1 (6 bases). V dropped 10 bases and J dropped 4 bases, with 14 bases sitting between them. The CDR3 is made up of 14 amino acids. Germline V gene data show CDR1 as SGHTA and CDR2 as FQGTGA. CDR3 coding DNA: TGTGCCACCCAGACAGGTCCAGGGGCCAACGTCCTGACTTTC. Translation: CATQTGPGANVLTF.